These T cell receptor beta chains were read from a single sample in a study of regulatory T cells in long-lasting Graves disease. MiXCR, run by TCRdb on the multiplex PCR reads, gives a single entry per CDR3 protein. The table records roughly 500,000 distinct CDR3 sequences, around a fifth of them present only once. Sequencing was performed on peripheral blood mononuclear cells (PBMCs), taken when the disease was refractory, from a patient treated with antithyroid drugs. The origin of the receptors is a female donor with Graves disease. The CDR3 runs from the conserved cysteine through the conserved F or W. D genes are given only for firm matches. For some rows the clone size is stated as once, few or many, or as a class when expanded; others skip it.

>many|TRBV28|TRBD1|TRBJ1-1
TGTGCCAGCAGAGGACAGGGAATCACTGAAGCTTTCTTT
CASRGQGITEAFF
>few|TRBV14|-|TRBJ1-1
TGTGCCAGCAGCCAAGAAGTACGGCAGAACACTGAAGCTTTCTTT
CASSQEVRQNTEAFF
>-|TRBV7-6|TRBD1|TRBJ1-4
TGTGCCAGCAGCTTGATCCGGGACAGTTTCCTCCCGGAAAAACTGTTTTTT
CASSLIRDSFLPEKLFF
>-|TRBV19|-|TRBJ1-1
TGTGCCAGTAGTATCGGGGCCAGTTGGAACACTGAAGCTTTCTTT
CASSIGASWNTEAFF
>many|TRBV9|-|TRBJ1-2
TGTGCCAGCAGCGATATTGGCTATGGCTACACCTTC
CASSDIGYGYTF
>many|TRBV11-2|-|TRBJ1-2
TGTGCCAGCAGCTTAGACGAGGGATACTATGGCTACACCTTC
CASSLDEGYYGYTF
>-|TRBV15|-|TRBJ2-7
TGTGCCACGGACCGCAGGGGAAGTGTCTCCTACGAGCAGTACTTC
CATDRRGSVSYEQYF
>many|TRBV28|-|TRBJ1-2
TGTGCCAGCAGTTTAAACCGTGGCTACACCTTC
CASSLNRGYTF
>many|TRBV28|-|TRBJ1-2
TGTGCCAGCAGTTTAGGGCAGGGGACGAGTGGCTACACCTTC
CASSLGQGTSGYTF
>many|TRBV27|TRBD1|TRBJ1-1
TGTGCCAGCAGCCCAACAGGGGGAGCACCTGAAGCTTTCTTT
CASSPTGGAPEAFF
>few|TRBV29-1|-|TRBJ2-3
TGCAGCGTTGACGGTGGGGCAGATACGCAGTATTTT
CSVDGGADTQYF
>few|TRBV15|-|TRBJ2-5
TGTGCCACCAGCAGAGGGCCGGGTGGCCAGTACTTC
CATSRGPGGQYF
>-|TRBV7-9|TRBD2|TRBJ2-5
TGTGCCAGCAACCGTATAGCGGGAGGGCCGAGGGAGACCCAGTACTTC
CASNRIAGGPRETQYF
>few|TRBV5-1|-|TRBJ1-1
TGCGCCAGTCCTAATTTGGCTTTCTTT
CASPNLAFF
>-|TRBV7-9|TRBD2|TRBJ2-7
TGTGCCAGCAGCTTAGCGCTTGGCCAGCGGGAGGGCCTCTACGAGCAGTACTTC
CASSLALGQREGLYEQYF
>many|TRBV29-1|-|TRBJ2-5
TGCAGCACATGGACGGATAAAGAGACCCAGTACTTC
CSTWTDKETQYF
>-|TRBV5-6|-|TRBJ1-2
TGTGCCAGCAGCTTGGGTTTAGGGAGGAACTACACCTTC
CASSLGLGRNYTF
>-|TRBV6-2/TRBV6-3|TRBD2|TRBJ2-2
TGTGCCAGCAGCCGGGGACTAGCGGGGGCCGTCGATCTGTTTTTT
CASSRGLAGAVDLFF